Below, 20 T cell receptor beta chains from the same sample are listed, as sequenced in a study of T cells after yellow fever vaccination. TCRdb independently ran MiXCR on the 5' RACE reads; one entry per CDR3 protein. The sample contains approximately 300,000 distinct CDR3 sequences, roughly 8.7% of which appear only once. The sample here was PBMCs, taken on the day of the first yellow fever vaccination. Receptor source: a man in his late teens or twenties who received the YFV17D yellow fever vaccine.

CDR3 sequence: CSAIQSGGAAEAFF. As DNA, the CDR3 is TGCAGTGCTATCCAAAGCGGGGGAGCCGCTGAAGCTTTCTTT. The V and J genes are TRBV20-1 and TRBJ1-1, with D tentatively TRBD1 (5 bases). Germline CDR1 and CDR2: DFQATT and SNEGSKA (reference sequence). The V end lost 4 bases, the J end lost 6 bases, and 18 bases lay between the germline ends. This CDR3 has 14 residues.

CDR3 nucleotides: TGTGCCTGTGGACAGGGGGCGAGCGGGGAGCTGTTTTTT. It encodes CACGQGASGELFF. The genes are TRBV30 and TRBJ2-2; 11 nucleotides align to TRBD1. The germline V gene has CDR1 GTSNPN and CDR2 SVGIG (reference sequence). The CDR3 is made up of 13 amino acids. J lost 7 bases, V lost 6 bases, and 4 bases had no gene match. The variable domain in full, with the rest retrieved from reference TRBV30 and TRBJ2-2, is SQTIHQWPATLVQPVGSPLSLECTVEGTSNPNLYWYRQAAGRGLQLLFYSVGIGQISSEVPQNLSASRPQDRQFILSSKKLLLSDSGFYLCACGQGASGELFFGEGSRLTVL.

The chain recombines TRBV5-4 with TRBJ2-4, with D possibly matching TRBD1 (5 bases). Germline CDR1 SGHNT, CDR2 YYREEE (reference sequence). The CDR3 runs 15 residues. V was cut by 3 bases and J by 2 bases, with 12 bases left in between. The CDR3 sequence: CASSSPTGSKNIQYF. In DNA form, the CDR3 reads TGTGCCAGCAGCTCCCCCACAGGTTCCAAAAACATTCAGTACTTC.

This clonotype was picked up many times. CDR3 sequence reads: CSAKQGWAPYEQYF. CDR3 coding DNA: TGCAGTGCTAAACAGGGTTGGGCGCCATACGAGCAGTACTTC. The chain couples TRBV20-1 to TRBJ2-7, with a possible D match to TRBD1 (6 bases). Germline V gives CDR1 DFQATT, CDR2 SNEGSKA (reference sequence). Between the trimmed V and J ends, which lost 4 bases and 4 bases, there was a span of 17 bases. This CDR3 is built from 14 residues.

This clonotype was detected ten times or more. The chain combines TRBV4-3 with TRBJ2-3; 10 nucleotides line up with TRBD2. CDR1 LGHNA and CDR2 YSLEER come from the germline V gene. V lost 0 bases to trimming and J lost 1 base; unmatched junction nucleotides: 7. The CDR3 runs 18 residues. CDR3 in amino acids: CASSQEAAGGLGTDTQYF. The CDR3, as DNA: TGCGCCAGCAGCCAAGAGGCAGCGGGGGGGCTGGGCACAGATACGCAGTATTTT.

The J gene is TRBJ2-3, the V gene TRBV3-1; D is unclear. This CDR3 region has 16 residues. From germline, CDR1 is LGHDT and CDR2 YNNKEL (reference sequence). Between the trimmed V and J ends, which lost 4 bases and 5 bases, there was a span of 19 bases. CDR3 in DNA: TGTGCCAGCAGCCCACTCGGAGTGATAGTAAAAGATACGCAGTATTTT. Encoded protein: CASSPLGVIVKDTQYF.

This clonotype was seen repeatedly, ten times or more. The chain is built from TRBV5-1 and TRBJ2-1; 9 nucleotides line up with TRBD2. V lost 0 bases to trimming and J lost 4 bases; unmatched junction nucleotides: 5. CDR3 length: 16 amino acids. Germline V gives CDR1 SGHRS, CDR2 YFSETQ. CDR3 sequence (DNA): TGCGCCAGCAGCTTGGCCGCGGGGGGGCGTTACAATGAGCAGTTCTTC. This translates into CASSLAAGGRYNEQFF.

The genes are TRBV15 and TRBJ2-3; D gene unclear. V shed 0 bases and J shed 4 bases, with 5 bases lying between them. Germline V CDR1 and CDR2: LNHNV, YYDKDF (reference sequence). There are 13 residues in the CDR3. The CDR3 region is CATSRDLPDTQYF. Written as DNA, the CDR3 is TGTGCCACCAGCAGAGATCTGCCAGATACGCAGTATTTT.

This clonotype was seen a few times. The chain recombines TRBV20-1 with TRBJ1-1, with D unresolved. The CDR3 is 14 residues long. The germline gives CDR1 DFQATT, CDR2 SNEGSKA (reference sequence). V lost 0 bases, J lost 1 base, and 9 bases lay in between. CDR3 sequence: CSARDHWTNTEAFF. CDR3 DNA: TGCAGTGCTAGAGATCACTGGACGAACACTGAAGCTTTCTTT.

This clonotype was recorded many times. The chain has TRBV7-9 and TRBJ1-1, with D possibly TRBD1 on 6 matching bases. In germline, CDR1 is SEHNR, CDR2 FQNEAQ (reference sequence). With 4 bases removed from V and 1 base from J, the gap between germline ends came to 10 bases. The CDR3 has 14 amino acids. The CDR3 loop reads CASSSEQGNTEAFF. The CDR3 DNA reads as TGTGCCAGCAGCTCCGAACAGGGGAACACTGAAGCTTTCTTT.

This clonotype appeared a few times. This CDR3 is CSARANYGYTF. The CDR3 nucleotides read TGCAGTGCTAGGGCCAACTATGGCTACACCTTC. The V and J genes are TRBV20-1 and TRBJ1-2, with D unresolved. This CDR3 is 11 amino acids long. In germline, CDR1 is DFQATT, CDR2 SNEGSKA (reference sequence). V gave up 3 bases and J gave up 2 bases, with 4 bases separating them.

The chain uses TRBV20-1 and TRBJ2-3, with 10 bases identical to TRBD2. V lost 5 bases and J lost 6; bases outside the gene matches: 5. Germline-derived CDR1 and CDR2 are DFQATT and SNEGSKA (reference sequence). The CDR3 totals 13 residues. The CDR3 loop is CSAPGLAQDTQYF. CDR3 coding DNA: TGCAGTGCTCCGGGACTAGCGCAGGATACGCAGTATTTT.

This clonotype was found a few times. This chain connects TRBV5-1 to TRBJ1-2, with a weak D call TRBD1 (6 bases). Trimming took 4 bases from V and 2 from J, leaving 12 bases between them. The CDR3 has 14 amino acids. Per germline, CDR1 SGHRS and CDR2 YFSETQ. The CDR3 DNA sequence: TGCGCCAGCAGCGGATCCGGGACAAACTATGGCTACACCTTC. Translation: CASSGSGTNYGYTF.

This clonotype was seen a handful of times. This chain connects TRBV28 to TRBJ2-3; TRBD2 is a possible D gene (5 bases). CDR1 is MDHEN, CDR2 SYDVKM, per germline. Trimming pared 3 bases from V and 9 bases from J, leaving 10 bases between. The CDR3 extends over 12 amino acids. The CDR3 reads CASSFGEYTQYF. The CDR3, as DNA: TGTGCCAGCAGTTTCGGGGAGTACACGCAGTATTTT.

The chain combines TRBV12-3 or TRBV12-4 with TRBJ1-1; 7 bases align to TRBD1. This CDR3 has 13 residues. Losses at the gene ends were 6 bases for V and 11 bases for J; bases not matched to a gene: 12. CDR3: CASRDTQGGRAFF. The CDR3 nucleotides are TGTGCCAGCAGAGATACCCAGGGGGGGAGGGCTTTCTTT.

This clonotype has more than one count but fewer than ten. J is TRBJ1-2 and V is TRBV25-1, with a weak D call TRBD1 (6 bases). Trimming shortened V by 4 bases and J by 7 bases, and 13 bases separated the two germline ends. The CDR3 loop spans 13 amino acids. The V gene's germline CDR1 is MGHDK and CDR2 SYGVNS. The CDR3 loop reads CASSAPGTIGYTF. In DNA, the CDR3 is TGTGCCAGCAGTGCCCCGGGGACAATTGGCTACACCTTC.

This clonotype was observed a few times. The chain couples TRBV5-6 to TRBJ1-1, with 12 nucleotides matching TRBD1. Trimming removed 2 bases from V and 1 base from J; junction bases left unmatched: 9. The CDR3 loop spans 18 amino acids. Germline loops: CDR1 SGHDT, CDR2 YYEEEE. CDR3: CASSFAGTGGEENTEAFF. CDR3 nucleotides: TGTGCCAGCAGCTTTGCCGGGACAGGGGGCGAGGAGAACACTGAAGCTTTCTTT.

This clonotype was counted a few times. The chain links TRBV5-4 to TRBJ2-4; possible D gene TRBD2, 5 bases. Germline V lookup: CDR1 SGHNT, CDR2 YYREEE (reference sequence). The CDR3 is made up of 14 amino acids. Trimming left V 0 bases short and J 7 bases short, with 11 bases between. The CDR3 protein is CASSLAEGWNIQYF. For the CDR3, the DNA is TGTGCCAGCAGCTTGGCTGAGGGCTGGAACATTCAGTACTTC.

J is TRBJ1-4 and V is TRBV4-3; D unresolved. CDR1 is LGHNA, CDR2 YSLEER, per germline. V lost 0 bases and J lost 5, with 10 bases in between. This CDR3 has 15 residues. CDR3: CASSQDGTVNEKLFF. The CDR3 coding sequence is TGCGCCAGCAGCCAAGATGGCACTGTAAATGAAAAACTGTTTTTT.

This clonotype occurred a few times. The chain links TRBV18 to TRBJ2-3, with D possibly matching TRBD1 (5 bases). Per the germline V gene, CDR1 is KGHSH and CDR2 is LQKENI. V dropped 1 base and J dropped 2 bases, with 7 bases sitting between them. The CDR3 loop spans 14 amino acids. Here the CDR3 DNA reads TGTGCCAGCTCACCACAGACAGCCACAGATACGCAGTATTTT. It is translated as CASSPQTATDTQYF.